The clone carrying this TCR beta chain has ten or more counts. This CDR3 has 15 residues. V gave up 2 bases and J gave up 7 bases; unmatched junction bases: 7. Germline-derived CDR1 and CDR2 are SEHNR and FQNEAQ (reference sequence). Unique molecular identifiers were incorporated into the prepared TCRbeta library. TCRdb reprocessed the PCR reads with MiXCR, giving one entry per CDR3 protein. Here the sample spans 210,000 or so distinct CDR3 sequences, 8% to 9.5% being singletons. This sample was included in a study of T-cell reconstitution after alpha-beta-depleted transplantation in children. The V call is TRBV7-9, the J call TRBJ2-1; 8 nucleotides align to TRBD1. This sequence was found in a human donor who donated a stem cell graft to a child with acute lymphoblastic leukemia. Sequencing used PBMCs from the stem cell graft donor, obtained from the stem cell graft. The CDR3 DNA follows: TGTGCCAGCAGCTTATCCCAGGGGGCTTGGAATGAGCAGTTCTTC. Protein product: CASSLSQGAWNEQFF.